The rows below give T cell receptor beta chains drawn from one sample of a study of T cell repertoires in cytomegalovirus infection. TCRdb re-derived calls from the reads in MiXCR, one entry per CDR3 protein. The table has about 740,000 distinct CDR3 sequences, approximately 34% seen once. The material sequenced was PBMCs. Every receptor here comes from a human donor in good health (CMV status not recorded). Some clones in this sample may be carry-over from other donors' samples. The CDR3 runs from the conserved cysteine through the conserved F or W.

V: TRBV7-6
CDR3: CASSHPLARGGTDTQYF

V: TRBV27
CDR3: CASSLLGGGDYEQYF

V: TRBV20-1
CDR3: CSAGSFLGTQYF

V: TRBV4-2
CDR3: CASSQVAGQGESPLHF

V: TRBV10-3
CDR3: CAASLDRGIGNTIYF

V: TRBV19
CDR3: CASSGAFGVEQYF

V: TRBV7-2
CDR3: CASSFFSGITNTGELFF

V: TRBV28
CDR3: CASSPYRVRGGYTF

V: TRBV12-3/TRBV12-4
CDR3: CASSLKGVRGLGGNEKLFF

V: TRBV7-8
CDR3: CASSLSQQGLHTQYF

V: TRBV23-1
CDR3: CASSRFPGQNNTGELFF

V: TRBV12-3/TRBV12-4
CDR3: CASRGGLMNQPQHF

V: TRBV7-2
CDR3: CASSSPDRGGNQPQHF

V: TRBV27
CDR3: CASSHRELLANEQFF

V: TRBV20-1
CDR3: CSARDRGMNTIYF

V: TRBV20-1
CDR3: CSAPGLAFNEQFF

V: TRBV2
CDR3: CASRRQGGPYEQYF